This T cell receptor (beta chain) was profiled in a study of cytotoxic CD8 clonotypes in ibrutinib-treated CLL. General study findings and limits: The clonality rise at ibrutinib response reflected private clonotype expansion.

This clone was found a few times. Its specificity is unknown. The CDR3 has 17 residues. From germline, CDR1 is SGHKS and CDR2 YYEKEE (reference sequence). Trimming left V 1 base short and J 0 bases short, with 13 bases between. The method was immunoSEQ multiplex PCR; TCRdb's version includes in-frame clones alone and lacks a portion of them. The sample records more than 110,000 clones, 80% being singletons. The sequence came from a human donor with chronic lymphocytic leukemia. The material sequenced was PBMCs, taken after 36 months of ibrutinib treatment. The chain is built from TRBV5-5 and TRBJ2-2; D gene unclear. CDR3: CASSLLPLQANTGELFF. The CDR3 DNA sequence: TGTGCCAGCAGCTTGCTCCCTTTGCAGGCGAACACCGGGGAGCTGTTTTTT.